These 18 T cell receptor beta chains were all obtained from the same sample, sequenced in a study of Ad26.COV2.S vaccination and SARS-CoV-2 variants (dated by TCRdb to the early 2020s). Taken with the paper, the label for treatment or condition translates to: 19 received Ad26.COV2.S at low or high dose, single or two shots; about 5 received placebo; per-sample allocation not given. Repertoires of vaccine and placebo recipients were sequenced from samples taken on day 63 after the first injection. Library preparation employed the immunoSEQ multiplex PCR assay. As stored in TCRdb, this immuneACCESS dataset retains in-frame rearrangements with V and J assigned. A fraction of the clones does not appear; measured against another copy, unresolved V genes explain less than half of the discrepancy, and the remainder lacks a known reason. The table for this sample lists approximately 400,000 clones; roughly 80% of them were counted only once. The ten largest clones represent just under 7.5% of the sample.

Here the sequenced sample was peripheral blood, taken in a trial of Ad26.COV2.S vaccine versus placebo. The receptors shown here come from a person aged 18-60 years who received the Ad26.COV2.S COVID-19 vaccine or a placebo.

As concerns this clone: The same CDR3 arises from other DNA sequences in this sample as well. The chain uses TRBV13 and TRBJ1-1; D gene ambiguous. V was cut by 3 bases and J by 7 bases, with 6 bases left in between. The CDR3 runs to 11 residues. Germline CDR1 is PRHDT and CDR2 is FYEKMQ (reference sequence). The CDR3 is CASSLLSEAFF. The CDR3 nucleotides read TGTGCCAGCAGCTTGCTGAGTGAAGCTTTCTTT.

Written as DNA, the CDR3 is TGTGCCAGCAGAGACAGGGCCGATACGCAGTATTTT. Translating gives CASRDRADTQYF. The J gene is TRBJ2-3, the V gene TRBV2, with 7 positions matching TRBD1. V lost 6 bases, J lost 6 bases, and 3 bases stayed unmatched. The CDR3 runs to 12 residues. Germline V gene lookup returns CDR1 SNHLY and CDR2 FYNNEI.

V gene TRBV5-6 combines with J gene TRBJ2-2; tentative D call: TRBD2 (5 bases). The CDR3 extends over 16 amino acids. Per germline, CDR1 SGHDT and CDR2 YYEEEE. The V gene lost 4 bases and the J gene lost 6 bases, with 19 bases spanning the gap. The CDR3 region has the DNA TGTGCCAGCAGCCGTATGGGTAGACGGGATCCCGGGGAGCTGTTTTTT. Translating gives CASSRMGRRDPGELFF.

The chain recombines TRBV18 with TRBJ2-1; TRBD1 matches at 7 bases. The CDR3 has 15 residues. V trimming: 3 bases; J trimming: 4 bases; junction bases outside the gene matches: 6. From germline, CDR1 is KGHSH and CDR2 LQKENI. The CDR3 sequence is CASSPGQAQYNEQFF. DNA for the CDR3: TGTGCCAGCTCACCCGGACAGGCCCAATACAATGAGCAGTTCTTC. The complete variable domain, with remaining parts taken from reference TRBV18 and TRBJ2-1, reads NAGVMQNPRHLVRRRGQEARLRCSPMKGHSHVYWYRQLPEEGLKFMVYLQKENIIDESGMPKERFSAEFPKEGPSILRIQQVVRGDSAAYFCASSPGQAQYNEQFFGPGTRLTVL.

The V and J genes are TRBV5-4 and TRBJ2-1; D is possibly TRBD2 (5 bases). This CDR3 is built from 15 residues. Trimming took 6 bases from V and 2 from J, leaving 15 bases between them. Germline-derived CDR1 and CDR2 are SGHNT and YYREEE (reference sequence). DNA for the CDR3: TGTGCCAGCACTAAAGGTGGGCGGGCCTACAATGAGCAGTTCTTC. This encodes CASTKGGRAYNEQFF.

The gene calls are TRBV4-2 and TRBJ1-2; D gene ambiguous. The CDR3 contains 14 residues. Trimming stripped 1 base from V and 8 bases from J, with 14 bases between. Per the germline V gene, CDR1 is LGHNA and CDR2 is YNFKEQ. The CDR3 DNA reads as TGTGCCAGCAGCCAAGTTGGAGACCCGGAAGGCTACACCTTC. This sequence encodes CASSQVGDPEGYTF.

The genes are TRBV7-2 and TRBJ2-2; D may be TRBD1 or TRBD2 (6 bases each). V was clipped by 5 bases and J by 6 bases, with 19 bases between them. CDR1 is SGHTA, CDR2 FQGNSA, per germline. The CDR3 runs 16 residues. CDR3 sequence reads: CASSHSLRRGAGELFF. In DNA form, the CDR3 reads TGTGCCAGCAGCCACTCACTCCGTAGGGGGGCCGGGGAGCTGTTTTTT.

This clone was observed a single time. The chain joins TRBV6-2 or TRBV6-3 to TRBJ2-5, with D possibly matching TRBD2 (6 bases). Germline lookup yields CDR1 MNHEY and CDR2 SVGEGT. The CDR3 has 18 residues. Trimming shortened V by 0 bases and J by 5 bases, and 22 bases separated the two germline ends. The CDR3 DNA reads TGTGCCAGCAGTTACTCGATTACGACTTGGGGGGACGGCGAGACCCAGTACTTC. It encodes CASSYSITTWGDGETQYF.

The CDR3 bases are TGTGCCAGCAGTGGAAGAATCGCCCAAGAGACCCAGTACTTC. This codes for CASSGRIAQETQYF. The chain links TRBV25-1 to TRBJ2-5, with D unresolved. The CDR3 runs 14 residues. From germline, CDR1 is MGHDK and CDR2 SYGVNS. Trimming took 4 bases from V and 1 from J, leaving 10 bases between them.

The gene calls are TRBV6-5 and TRBJ2-7; a weak D match, TRBD1 (6 bases). The V end lost 4 bases, the J end lost 0 bases, and 16 bases lay between the germline ends. Per germline, CDR1 MNHEY and CDR2 SVGAGI. The CDR3 sequence is 16 residues long. The DNA of the CDR3 is TGTGCCAGCAGTTCAGTACCAGGGGTGAACTCCTACGAGCAGTACTTC. Encoded protein: CASSSVPGVNSYEQYF.

The chain employs TRBV6-2 or TRBV6-3 and TRBJ2-1; D may be TRBD1 or TRBD2 (7 bases each). The germline V gene has CDR1 MNHEY and CDR2 SVGEGT. V was shortened by 5 bases and J by 7 bases, with 18 bases between the two germline ends. CDR3 length: 15 residues. The CDR3 DNA reads as TGTGCCAGCAGTCATACTAGCGAACAGGGGAATGAGCAGTTCTTC. This gives the protein CASSHTSEQGNEQFF.

This clone turned up a few times. The rearrangement uses TRBV4-1 and TRBJ1-5, with 7 positions matching TRBD1. Germline V gene lookup returns CDR1 MGHRA and CDR2 YSYEKL. V shed 4 bases and J 4 bases; nucleotides not matched to a gene: 7. This CDR3 has 15 residues. The DNA of the CDR3 is TGCGCCAGCAGCCCCCGGGACAGCCGTAATCAGCCCCAGCATTTT. It yields the protein CASSPRDSRNQPQHF.

This clone came up a few times. The chain carries TRBV11-3 and TRBJ2-7; TRBD2 aligns across 13 bases. Germline CDR1 SGHNT, CDR2 YENEEA. Germline trimming cut 4 bases from V and 0 bases from J; bases unmatched to any gene: 3. CDR3 size: 16 residues. The CDR3 sequence is CASSSWTSGSSYEQYF. The CDR3 DNA reads as TGTGCCAGCAGCTCATGGACTAGCGGGAGCTCCTACGAGCAGTACTTC.

V and J are TRBV6-6 and TRBJ2-7; D not certain. Looked up from germline, CDR1 is MNHNY and CDR2 is SVGAGI (reference sequence). The CDR3 extends over 13 amino acids. The V and J ends lost 0 bases and 3 bases respectively, with 6 bases between them. The CDR3 coding sequence is TGTGCCAGCAGTTACTCGAAGTACTACGAGCAGTACTTC. It codes for CASSYSKYYEQYF.

Written as DNA, the CDR3 is TGTGCCTGGAGTTGGGGTAGCGGGAAGAATGAGCAGTTCTTC. Encoded protein: CAWSWGSGKNEQFF. This chain connects TRBV30 to TRBJ2-1, with 8 bases fitting TRBD2. The CDR3 contains 14 residues. Germline V gene sequence: CDR1 GTSNPN, CDR2 SVGIG (reference sequence). V dropped 2 bases and J dropped 7; count of bases not matched to a gene: 7.

In its sample, this clone was seen a few times. The J gene is TRBJ1-6, the V gene TRBV9, with TRBD1 as a possible D gene (5 bases). Germline CDR1 and CDR2: SGDLS and YYNGEE. V was cut by 2 bases and J by 7 bases, with 13 bases left in between. This CDR3 is 15 amino acids long. The CDR3 DNA reads as TGTGCCAGCAGCGTCAGGGCGACCGACAATTCACCCCTCCACTTT. It codes for CASSVRATDNSPLHF.

V is TRBV7-8 and J is TRBJ2-3; D not certain. Trimming removed 5 bases from V and 9 bases from J, with 12 bases in between. The CDR3 runs 12 residues. Germline lookup yields CDR1 SGHVS and CDR2 FQNEAQ. The CDR3 coding sequence is TGTGCCAGCAGCCTTCAGACTGAGACGCAGTATTTT. Translation: CASSLQTETQYF.

CDR3 in amino acids: CASSEIAVELADGRGSFF. The CDR3 region has the DNA TGTGCCAGCAGTGAAATTGCGGTGGAACTAGCGGACGGAAGGGGCTCGTTCTTC. This chain joins TRBV6-1 and TRBJ2-1; 8 positions agree with TRBD2. CDR3 length equals 18 residues. Germline trimming cut 2 bases from V and 15 bases from J; bases unmatched to any gene: 24. Germline V gene data show CDR1 as MNHNS and CDR2 as SASEGT.